Listed here is a single T cell receptor beta chain. This clone was detected once. Its antigen has not been determined. No clone much larger than this one lies a single base away; base qualities are absent. The sample belongs to a study of graft-versus-host responses after intestinal transplantation (dated by TCRdb to about 2021). Describing the broader study: The transplants that recipients received were multivisceral, liver-intestinal, or isolated intestinal. Anti-thymocyte globulin induction was given to all recipients, followed by maintenance tacrolimus and steroids for approximately 3 years. After intestinal transplantation, graft-versus-host and host-versus-graft alloreactive T cell clones were followed in the graft, circulation and bone marrow using bulk TCR-beta CDR3 sequencing. Alloreactive clones were identified by sequencing pre-transplant mixed lymphocyte reaction products and comparing them with unstimulated pre-transplant donor and recipient T cells. The cohort enrolled about two dozen intestinal transplant recipients including one retransplant, and a few patients lacking pretransplant specimens were excluded. A peak of at least 4% donor T cells among recipient peripheral blood mononuclear cells was the definition used for donor T cell macrochimerism. Rather than going through the commercial service, samples from three later patients were sequenced in-house on an Illumina MiSeq and processed with MiXCR.

Study-wide findings and limitations: GvH clones were found in recipient bone marrow, and some of the GvH clones appeared earlier in ileal mucosa or blood, which is consistent with an intestinal mucosal origin. The relatively low number and heterogeneity of intestinal transplant patients limited the conclusions. Early after transplant, peak levels of circulating GvH clones were found to be associated with declines in HvG clones. In the allografts of patients with donor T cell macrochimerism, GvH to HvG T cell clonal ratios were high.

According to the germline V gene, CDR1 reads SNHLY and CDR2 reads FYNNEI. Trimming accounts for 3 bases at V and 0 bases at J, while the number of junction bases matched to no gene is 10. The CDR3, from cysteine to phenylalanine, totals 17 residues. Just CDR3 DNA is preserved here, 51 bases in frame from base 1. Receptor amplification or capture employed the immunoSEQ multiplex PCR assay. Adaptive Biotechnologies carried out high-throughput TCR-beta CDR3 sequencing of genomic DNA for most patients. The source study handled its data this way. TCR sequencing data were retrieved from Adaptive's ImmunoSEQ software for 18 patients, whereas a few other patients were processed with MiXCR and VDJtools. CDR3 nucleotide sequences shared between donor and recipient were removed because the origin of such sequences could not be assigned. To be classed as alloreactive, a clone needed at least 2-fold expansion over unstimulated cells and a minimum CFSE-low frequency of 0.002% (template counts) or 0.001% (read counts). Clones were considered mappable if detected in sequenced pre-transplant spleen, lymph node, or MLR CFSE-low populations of the donor or recipient. The cumulative frequency of alloreactive clones was calculated as a percentage of all sequences, weighted by copy number. TCRdb carries this immuneACCESS record with in-frame sequences only. Its versions omit some clonotypes, under half of them owing to an unresolved V gene in the studies checked, with the rest unexplained. V and J calls and clone size follow that table, whereas D and trimming were derived from the DNA. The sample data list 80,000 or so clones, and about 90% of these were observed just once. The ten biggest clones cover 0.55% to 0.8% of the sample.

In the first month after transplant, blood samples were collected up to 4 times, and after that at least monthly when available. The TCR was taken from a human patient who received an intestinal transplant, so some T cells may come from the graft donor. Rearrangement joined TRBV2 to TRBJ1-1, with 7 central nucleotides matching TRBD1. Specimen: PBMCs, collected 98 days after intestinal transplantation. The base sequence is TGTGCCAGCAGTGACCCCGGTCAGGGGGGGATGAACACTGAAGCTTTCTTT. It translates as CASSDPGQGGMNTEAFF.